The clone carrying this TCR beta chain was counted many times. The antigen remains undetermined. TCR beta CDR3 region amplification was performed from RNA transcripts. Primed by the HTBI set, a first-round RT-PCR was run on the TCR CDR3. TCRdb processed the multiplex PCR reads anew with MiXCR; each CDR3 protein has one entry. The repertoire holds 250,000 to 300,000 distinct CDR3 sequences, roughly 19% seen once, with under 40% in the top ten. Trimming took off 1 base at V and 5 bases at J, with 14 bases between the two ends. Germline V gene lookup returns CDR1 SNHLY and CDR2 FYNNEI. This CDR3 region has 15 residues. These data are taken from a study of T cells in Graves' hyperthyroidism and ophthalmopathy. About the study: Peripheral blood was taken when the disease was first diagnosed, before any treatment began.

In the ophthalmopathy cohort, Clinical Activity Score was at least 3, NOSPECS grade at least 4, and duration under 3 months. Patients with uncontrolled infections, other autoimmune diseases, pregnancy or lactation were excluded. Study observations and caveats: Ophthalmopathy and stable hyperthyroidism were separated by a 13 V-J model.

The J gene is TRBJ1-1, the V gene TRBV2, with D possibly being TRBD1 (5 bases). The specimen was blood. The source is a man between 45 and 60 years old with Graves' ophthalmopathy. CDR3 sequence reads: CASSEVKVGVTEAFF. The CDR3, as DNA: TGTGCCAGCAGTGAAGTCAAAGTGGGGGTGACTGAAGCTTTCTTT.